Given below is one T cell receptor (beta chain) in context. The record originates from a study of blood T cell repertoires in COVID-19. Study background: Donors in the United States, Italy and Spain gave samples during acute or convalescent COVID-19. Sources were T cells, B-cell-depleted T cells, or PBMCs; the material itself was cDNA or gDNA.

V was clipped by 8 bases and J by 5 bases, with 18 bases between them. Germline V gene sequence: CDR1 MNHEY, CDR2 SVGAGI. This CDR3 has 14 residues. Clones were sequenced by immunoSEQ multiplex PCR, and TCRdb holds only the in-frame ones, with some missing. This table holds around 61,000 clones, over 85% found once. The source is a man aged 55 to 70 with acute or convalescent COVID-19. J is TRBJ2-5 and V is TRBV6-5; maybe TRBD1 (8 bases). Material for sequencing was peripheral blood. The CDR3 spells CASRQGRAWETQYF. CDR3 DNA sequence: TGTGCCAGCCGACAGGGGAGGGCGTGGGAGACCCAGTACTTC.